The sequence of this TCR beta chain was determined in a study of blood T cell repertoires in COVID-19. Background on the study: Acute and convalescent COVID-19 samples came from the United States, Italy and Spain.

Participants were aged roughly 18 to 90 years, lived in around 22 US areas, and enrolled virtually. TCRdb's table, derived via immunoSEQ multiplex PCR, lists solely in-frame clones and lacks some. The sample has roughly 150,000 clones, roughly 83% seen once. CDR1 and CDR2 (germline): SQVTM, ANQGSEA. The CDR3 is 14 amino acids. Trimming removed 4 bases from V and 0 bases from J, with 12 bases in between. Input material: PBMCs or T cells enriched from blood (not recorded which). The receptor was isolated from a man between 65 and 85 years old who had been exposed to COVID-19. The chain employs TRBV29-1 and TRBJ1-1, with TRBD1 as a possible D gene (6 bases). In DNA, the CDR3 is TGCAGCGTTGGGGGGCAGACGATGAACACTGAAGCTTTCTTT. Amino acids: CSVGGQTMNTEAFF.